Listed below are T cell receptor beta chains from one sample, sequenced in a study of blood T cell repertoires in COVID-19. The method was immunoSEQ multiplex PCR; TCRdb's version includes in-frame clones alone and lacks a portion of them. The sample includes around 72,000 clones, 75% to 90% of them seen just once. Input material: peripheral blood. The receptors stem from a woman of 80 years or more with acute or convalescent COVID-19. Both conserved end residues are part of each CDR3. D genes are given only for firm matches. The size entry is marked missing in some rows and otherwise reads once, few, many or a size class.

v_call	cdr3_length	j_call	clone_size	d_call	cdr3_nt	cdr3_aa
TRBV2	11	TRBJ2-1	NA	TRBD1	TGTGCCAGCACCGTCGACAGGGCCCCGGTCTTC	CASTVDRAPVF
TRBV10-1	15	TRBJ2-5	NA	NA	TGCGCCAGCAGTGAAGGGGGGGGAAAACAAGAGACCCAGTACTTC	CASSEGGGKQETQYF
TRBV7-3	13	TRBJ2-3	NA	NA	TGTGCCAGCAGCCTCACCCCGGCAGATACGCAGTATTTT	CASSLTPADTQYF
TRBV7-9	15	TRBJ2-1	NA	NA	TGTGCCAGCAGCAAGGGGGTCCCCCCTTACAATGAGCAGTTCTTC	CASSKGVPPYNEQFF
TRBV18	16	TRBJ1-2	NA	NA	TGTGCCAGCTCACCTCGATTGGCAGGAACGGACTATGGCTACACCTTC	CASSPRLAGTDYGYTF
TRBV24-1	17	TRBJ1-2	many	TRBD1	TGTGCCACCAGTGACGGACAGGGGGCCTCCTCTAAATATGGCTACACCTTC	CATSDGQGASSKYGYTF
TRBV7-9	13	TRBJ1-2	NA	NA	TGTGCCAGCAGCTTGGGCACATTCTATGGCTACACCTTC	CASSLGTFYGYTF
TRBV5-4	15	TRBJ2-7	once	TRBD2	TGTGCCAGCAGCTTATACCGCGGGGAGGGCTACGAGCAGTACTTC	CASSLYRGEGYEQYF
TRBV7-2	16	TRBJ2-1	NA	TRBD2	TGTGCCAGCAGCTTAGCTAGCGGGAGGTTGTTCGATGAGCAGTTCTTC	CASSLASGRLFDEQFF
TRBV29-1	12	TRBJ2-7	few	NA	TGCAGCGTTGTTAGCGGCTCCTACGAGCAGTACTTC	CSVVSGSYEQYF
TRBV11-2	14	TRBJ2-1	NA	NA	NA	CASSLLKVGQGTLF
TRBV3-1/TRBV3-2	17	TRBJ2-2	NA	TRBD2	TGTGCCAGCAGCCAAGCTGGGAGGGGAGGGAACACCGGGGAGCTGTTTTTT	CASSQAGRGGNTGELFF
TRBV3-1/TRBV3-2	16	TRBJ2-1	NA	TRBD2	TGTGCCAGCAGCCAAGGGTCTAGCGGGGGCCTCAATGAGCAGTTCTTC	CASSQGSSGGLNEQFF
TRBV6-5	13	TRBJ1-2	NA	TRBD1	TGTGCCAGCAAGGGAACAGGGGAGAATGGCTACACCTTC	CASKGTGENGYTF
TRBV3-1/TRBV3-2	15	TRBJ1-3	NA	NA	TGTGCCAGCAGCCACTGGGCTTCCTCTGGAAACACCATATATTTT	CASSHWASSGNTIYF
TRBV19	15	TRBJ1-4	NA	TRBD1	TGTGCCAGTAGTATAGATGGGACAGTCTATGAAAAACTGTTTTTT	CASSIDGTVYEKLFF
TRBV24-1	17	TRBJ2-1	NA	TRBD2	TGTGCCACCAGTGATTGGACTAGCGGGAGCACCTACAATGAGCAGTTCTTC	CATSDWTSGSTYNEQFF
TRBV18	14	TRBJ2-1	once	TRBD1	TGTGCCAGCTCAAGAGAGGGGACAGGGGATGAGCAGTTCTTC	CASSREGTGDEQFF
TRBV23-1	14	TRBJ1-5	NA	NA	TGCGCCAGCATCCGGCTGCGGGGATGCCAGCCCCAGCATTTT	CASIRLRGCQPQHF
TRBV7-2	11	TRBJ1-1	NA	NA	TGTGCCAGCCGCGCGGCTATCGAAGCTTTCTTT	CASRAAIEAFF